The next 25 T cell receptor beta chains were all read from a single sample in a study of blood T cell repertoires in COVID-19. Sequenced by immunoSEQ multiplex PCR; TCRdb stores in-frame clones only, minus some. The sample contains 45,000 to 65,000 clones, about 82% of which appear only once. The sequencing sample was made of peripheral blood. The receptors shown here come from a man of 80 years or more with active COVID-19.

This rearrangement joins TRBV6-2 or TRBV6-3 to TRBJ2-2; possibly TRBD2 for D (5 bases). The CDR3 loop spans 14 amino acids. Germline loops: CDR1 MNHEY, CDR2 SVGEGT. Trimming left V 2 bases short and J 3 bases short, with 7 bases between. CDR3 sequence: CASSYGLDTGELFF. As DNA, the CDR3 is TGTGCCAGCAGTTACGGACTCGACACCGGGGAGCTGTTTTTT.

V is TRBV5-1 and J is TRBJ2-1, with D possibly TRBD2 on 6 matching bases. Germline lookup yields CDR1 SGHRS and CDR2 YFSETQ. The CDR3 loop spans 14 amino acids. Trimming removed 0 bases at V and 3 bases at J, with 7 bases between. CDR3 protein: CASSLDGSYNEQFF. CDR3 nucleotide sequence: TGCGCCAGCAGCTTGGACGGGAGCTACAATGAGCAGTTCTTC.

The V gene is TRBV24-1, the J gene TRBJ2-1; TRBD1 aligns across 9 bases. CDR3 length: 16 amino acids. Germline-derived CDR1 and CDR2 are KGHDR and SFDVKD. The ends lost 3 bases at V and 3 bases at J; junction bases unmatched: 5. The CDR3 DNA sequence: TGTGCCACCAGTGATCCGACAGGGGGTGACTACAATGAGCAGTTCTTC. Amino acids: CATSDPTGGDYNEQFF.

In its sample, this clone was seen a few times. V and J are TRBV9 and TRBJ1-2; D gene unclear. Germline CDR1 is SGDLS and CDR2 is YYNGEE. V was trimmed by 3 bases and J by 4 bases, leaving 13 bases between them. This CDR3 is built from 14 residues. For the CDR3, the DNA is TGTGCCAGCAGCGAGGACGGGGTCCCCTATGGCTACACCTTC. Translating gives CASSEDGVPYGYTF.

In this sample, this clone turned up a few times. This rearrangement joins TRBV29-1 to TRBJ2-7; 8 nucleotides agree with TRBD1. The germline V gene has CDR1 SQVTM and CDR2 ANQGSEA. V shed 7 bases and J 7 bases; nucleotides not matched to a gene: 6. This CDR3 spans 11 amino acids. This chain's CDR3 is CSGGTGQEQYF. CDR3 nucleotides: TGCAGCGGTGGGACAGGCCAGGAGCAGTACTTC.

The chain carries TRBV11-2 and TRBJ2-3; 11 bases agree with TRBD1. The J segment lost 5 bases and the V segment lost 6 bases, leaving 7 bases of the junction unmatched. Germline CDR1 reads SGHAT; CDR2 reads FQNNGV. The CDR3 is made up of 15 amino acids. The CDR3 DNA follows: TGTGCCAGCAGATACCGGGACAGGGGGGGAGATACGCAGTATTTT. Protein product: CASRYRDRGGDTQYF.

This chain uses TRBV6-5 with TRBJ2-5, with 7 bases that match TRBD2. Per the germline V gene, CDR1 is MNHEY and CDR2 is SVGAGI. There are 13 residues in the CDR3. J lost 3 bases, V lost 5 bases, and 3 bases had no gene match. The CDR3 loop reads CASSRTRKETQYF. In DNA form, the CDR3 reads TGTGCCAGCAGTCGGACTAGAAAAGAGACCCAGTACTTC.

J is TRBJ2-7 and V is TRBV5-4; a possible D gene is TRBD2 (5 bases). The germline V gene has CDR1 SGHNT and CDR2 YYREEE (reference sequence). The CDR3 extends over 15 amino acids. V was trimmed by 3 bases and J by 1 base, leaving 14 bases between them. In nucleotides, the CDR3 is TGTGCCAGCAGCTCCTGGGCGGGCCCATCCTACGAGCAGTACTTC. Translating it yields CASSSWAGPSYEQYF.

This clone was recorded only once. This chain joins TRBV7-3 and TRBJ2-1; maybe TRBD1 (5 bases). Germline V gives CDR1 SGHTA, CDR2 FQGTGA. The CDR3 totals 15 residues. V was shortened by 5 bases and J by 4 bases, with 15 bases between the two germline ends. The CDR3 region has the DNA TGTGCCAGCAGCGAAGAAGGGGTACGGTACAATGAGCAGTTCTTC. This encodes CASSEEGVRYNEQFF.

The chain has TRBV11-2 and TRBJ2-7, with 7 positions matching TRBD1. With 1 base clipped from V and 3 bases from J, the junction kept 9 bases outside the gene matches. The CDR3 has 16 residues. Germline CDR1 reads SGHAT; CDR2 reads FQNNGV. For the CDR3, the DNA is TGTGCCAGCAGCTTAGGGTTTTCGGCAGGGGGCTACGAGCAGTACTTC. It specifies CASSLGFSAGGYEQYF.

In this sample, this clone is medium-sized (0.01 to 0.1%). The J gene is TRBJ1-2, the V gene TRBV5-8, with D perhaps matching TRBD1 (6 bases). Germline assignment: CDR1 SGHTS and CDR2 YDEGEE. This CDR3 spans 15 amino acids. The V gene lost 5 bases and the J gene lost 0 bases, with 14 bases spanning the gap. CDR3 nucleotide sequence: TGTGCCAGCAGAAAAGGACAGCTCGCTAACTATGGCTACACCTTC. Protein product: CASRKGQLANYGYTF. The variable domain in full, with the rest retrieved from reference TRBV5-8 and TRBJ1-2, is EAGVTQSPTHLIKTRGQQATLRCSPISGHTSVYWYQQALGLGLQFLLWYDEGEERNRGNFPPRFSGRQFPNYSSELNVNALELEDSALYLCASRKGQLANYGYTFGSGTRLTVV.

V usage is TRBV4-1 and J usage is TRBJ2-3; TRBD1 might be the D (8 bases). The CDR3 has 19 amino acids. Germline V gives CDR1 MGHRA, CDR2 YSYEKL. V lost 2 bases to trimming and J lost 5 bases, with 26 bases between them. The CDR3 region is CASSQQGLRGQGALDTQYF. Here the CDR3 DNA reads TGCGCCAGCAGCCAACAGGGACTACGGGGGCAGGGGGCCCTAGATACGCAGTATTTT.

This clone came up once. V is TRBV28 and J is TRBJ1-2, with D possibly matching TRBD1 (6 bases). Between the trimmed V and J ends, which lost 6 bases and 0 bases, there was a span of 20 bases. Germline assignment: CDR1 MDHEN and CDR2 SYDVKM. The CDR3 runs to 17 residues. CDR3 sequence: CASSSSTPTGANYGYTF. The CDR3 nucleotides read TGTGCCAGCAGCTCCTCCACCCCGACAGGTGCTAACTATGGCTACACCTTC.

CDR3 DNA: TGTGCCAGCAGTTACGGTCTAGCCCGAAACATAGATACGCAGTATTTT. Residues: CASSYGLARNIDTQYF. The rearrangement links TRBV6-5 to TRBJ2-3, with D perhaps matching TRBD2 (5 bases). The CDR3 has 16 amino acids. Germline V CDR1 and CDR2: MNHEY, SVGAGI. The V and J ends lost 2 bases and 5 bases respectively, with 17 bases between them.

CDR3 sequence: CASSKGLAGDNEQFF. For the CDR3, the DNA is TGTGCCAGCAGTAAAGGACTAGCGGGAGACAATGAGCAGTTCTTC. V is TRBV28 and J is TRBJ2-1, with 13 bases matching TRBD2. Germline V lookup: CDR1 MDHEN, CDR2 SYDVKM. The ends lost 5 bases at V and 5 bases at J; junction bases unmatched: 3. This CDR3 region has 15 residues.

The genes are TRBV30 and TRBJ1-1; unclear D gene. Germline lookup yields CDR1 GTSNPN and CDR2 SVGIG (reference sequence). V gave up 1 base and J gave up 11 bases, with 20 bases separating them. This CDR3 contains 14 residues. As DNA, the CDR3 is TGTGCCTGGAGTGATGTAAATGAATCGCCTAGGGCTTTCTTT. Translated: CAWSDVNESPRAFF.

This clone was detected only once. This chain joins TRBV28 and TRBJ2-7; 10 nucleotides align to TRBD2. Per the germline V gene, CDR1 is MDHEN and CDR2 is SYDVKM. CDR3 size: 15 residues. The ends lost 4 bases at V and 3 bases at J; junction bases unmatched: 6. CDR3 region: CASSSASGSSYEQYF. Here the CDR3 DNA reads TGTGCCAGCAGTTCGGCTAGCGGGAGCAGCTACGAGCAGTACTTC.

This clone has a handful of counts. J is TRBJ1-1 and V is TRBV11-1; no clear D gene. Germline CDR1 SGHAT, CDR2 FQDESV (reference sequence). V shed 1 base and J shed 11 bases, with 17 bases lying between them. The CDR3 has 14 amino acids. The chain's CDR3 is CASSLGLEGTSAFF. In nucleotides, the CDR3 is TGTGCCAGCAGCTTAGGTCTTGAGGGTACTTCGGCTTTCTTT.

The chain combines TRBV19 with TRBJ2-3, with D perhaps matching TRBD2 (5 bases). CDR1 and CDR2 from the germline V gene are LNHDA and SQIVND (reference sequence). With 10 bases removed from V and 2 bases from J, the gap between germline ends came to 22 bases. The CDR3 is 16 residues long. The CDR3 DNA reads as TGTGCCACCGCAAACGGGGAGCCTTTATACACAGATACGCAGTATTTT. Protein sequence: CATANGEPLYTDTQYF. Full variable domain (remainder filled in from reference TRBV19 and TRBJ2-3): DGGITQSPKYLFRKEGQNVTLSCEQNLNHDAMYWYRQDPGQGLRLIYYSQIVNDFQKGDIAEGYSVSREKKESFPLTVTSAQKNPTAFYLCATANGEPLYTDTQYFGPGTRLTVL.

This chain joins TRBV2 and TRBJ2-5; 13 bases agree with TRBD2. J gave up 0 bases and V 5 bases, and 9 bases lay outside the gene matches. CDR1 SNHLY and CDR2 FYNNEI come from the germline V gene. The CDR3 loop spans 18 amino acids. Here the CDR3 reads CASSTPMTSGGYQETQYF. CDR3 nucleotide sequence: TGTGCCAGCAGTACGCCAATGACTAGCGGGGGGTACCAAGAGACCCAGTACTTC. The entire variable domain, with the rest obtained from reference TRBV2 and TRBJ2-5, is as follows: EPEVTQTPSHQVTQMGQEVILRCVPISNHLYFYWYRQILGQKVEFLVSFYNNEISEKSEIFDDQFSVERPDGSNFTLKIRSTKLEDSAMYFCASSTPMTSGGYQETQYFGPGTRLLVL.

This clone showed up just a few times. This sequence joins TRBV2 and TRBJ2-1; maybe TRBD2 (6 bases). The ends were cut back, 7 bases at V and 0 bases at J, with 13 bases in the middle. CDR1 and CDR2 (germline): SNHLY, FYNNEI. The CDR3 sequence is 15 residues long. The DNA for the CDR3 is TGTGCCAGCAACAAGCGGGTTAGCTCCTACAATGAGCAGTTCTTC. It is translated as CASNKRVSSYNEQFF. The full variable domain, in which reference TRBV2 and TRBJ2-1 provide the parts outside the CDR3, is EPEVTQTPSHQVTQMGQEVILRCVPISNHLYFYWYRQILGQKVEFLVSFYNNEISEKSEIFDDQFSVERPDGSNFTLKIRSTKLEDSAMYFCASNKRVSSYNEQFFGPGTRLTVL.

The chain employs TRBV2 and TRBJ1-3; possibly TRBD1 for D (6 bases). Germline values: CDR1 SNHLY, CDR2 FYNNEI. The CDR3 runs 19 residues. Deletions cut 2 bases from V and 1 base from J, with 21 bases between. For the CDR3, the DNA is TGTGCCAGCAGTGAATCTTTGGTTTGGCGCAGGGGATCTGGAAACACCATATATTTT. Translated, it gives CASSESLVWRRGSGNTIYF.

J is TRBJ2-3 and V is TRBV6-5; D is unclear. Germline V gene lookup returns CDR1 MNHEY and CDR2 SVGAGI. This CDR3 spans 14 amino acids. V was pared by 0 bases and J by 3 bases, with 7 bases between. CDR3: CASSYSTWTDTQYF. CDR3 DNA: TGTGCCAGCAGTTACTCGACTTGGACAGATACGCAGTATTTT.

This clone was detected once. CDR3 amino acids: CAISTTTSGTRGTGELFF. As DNA, the CDR3 is TGTGCCATCAGCACTACGACTAGCGGTACCCGCGGGACCGGGGAGCTGTTTTTT. The chain employs TRBV10-3 and TRBJ2-2; 9 bases align to TRBD2. Germline V gene sequence: CDR1 ENHRY, CDR2 SYGVKD. The junction had 16 bases not matched to a gene; V was cut back by 6 bases and J by 5 bases. The CDR3 covers 18 residues.

The chain links TRBV11-2 to TRBJ1-6; D is ambiguous. CDR3 length: 12 residues. CDR1 and CDR2 from the germline V gene are SGHAT and FQNNGV. The V gene lost 4 bases and the J gene lost 10 bases, with 8 bases spanning the gap. In DNA form, the CDR3 reads TGTGCCAGCAGCTCCCCTTCGTCACCCCTCCACTTT. Protein sequence: CASSSPSSPLHF. Based on the CDR3 plus reference TRBV11-2 and TRBJ1-6, the full variable domain is EAGVAQSPRYKIIEKRQSVAFWCNPISGHATLYWYQQILGQGPKLLIQFQNNGVVDDSQLPKDRFSAERLKGVDSTLKIQPAKLEDSAVYLCASSSPSSPLHFGNGTRLTVT.